These 10 T cell receptor beta chains were sequenced from one sample in a study of T-cell reconstitution after alpha-beta-depleted transplantation in children. No antigens are known for them. Study-level points and caveats: Several hundred expanded graft clones reportedly were the source of alpha-beta T cells about two months after transplant.

Unique molecular identifiers were built into the TCRbeta library. A single record per CDR3 protein comes from TCRdb applying MiXCR to the PCR reads. The sample has 32,000 or so distinct CDR3 sequences; around 7% are singletons. The source material was peripheral blood, sampled 60 days after TCRalphabeta/CD19-depleted stem cell transplant. Every receptor here comes from a child less than two years old who had a stem cell transplant for acute myeloid leukemia, so the T cells may come from the graft donor.

In this sample, this clonotype turned up many times. The chain is built from TRBV10-3 and TRBJ2-3; unclear D gene. Trimming shortened V by 2 bases and J by 2 bases, and 8 bases separated the two germline ends. Germline loops: CDR1 ENHRY, CDR2 SYGVKD. This CDR3 is 14 amino acids long. CDR3 residues: CAISEAGATDTQYF. The CDR3 coding sequence is TGTGCCATCAGTGAGGCAGGTGCCACAGATACGCAGTATTTT.

This clonotype was detected ten times or more. The gene calls are TRBV7-2 and TRBJ2-7; D is ambiguous. CDR3 size: 13 residues. Germline V lookup: CDR1 SGHTA, CDR2 FQGNSA. V shed 0 bases and J shed 3 bases, with 6 bases lying between them. CDR3 in amino acids: CASSLAVGYEQYF. DNA of the CDR3: TGTGCCAGCAGCTTAGCCGTCGGCTACGAGCAGTACTTC.

This chain uses TRBV5-1 with TRBJ2-1, with 11 bases that match TRBD2. The length of the CDR3 is 16 residues. CDR1 SGHRS and CDR2 YFSETQ come from the germline V gene. The J segment lost 1 base and the V segment lost 3 bases, leaving 3 bases of the junction unmatched. The CDR3 reads CASSSLAGGSYNEQFF. In DNA, the CDR3 is TGCGCCAGCAGCTCGTTAGCGGGAGGGTCCTACAATGAGCAGTTCTTC.

This clonotype was counted at least ten times. V usage is TRBV4-1 and J usage is TRBJ2-5, with 8 bases fitting TRBD2. The CDR3 sequence is 15 residues long. Germline trimming cut 0 bases from V and 5 bases from J; bases unmatched to any gene: 5. Per the germline V gene, CDR1 is MGHRA and CDR2 is YSYEKL. The CDR3 sequence: CASSQEGGRRETQYF. CDR3 sequence (DNA): TGCGCCAGCAGCCAAGAGGGCGGGAGGCGGGAGACCCAGTACTTC.

This clonotype was observed many times. This chain links TRBV7-6 with TRBJ2-5, with a weak D call TRBD1 (5 bases). Germline values: CDR1 SGHVS, CDR2 FNYEAQ. Trimming removed 3 bases at V and 6 bases at J, with 17 bases between. CDR3 size: 15 residues. In nucleotides, the CDR3 is TGTGCCAGCAGCTTGGTCCCAGGGATGAGACAGACCCAGTACTTC. Amino acids: CASSLVPGMRQTQYF. The variable domain in full, with the rest retrieved from reference TRBV7-6 and TRBJ2-5, is GAGVSQSPRYKVTKRGQDVALRCDPISGHVSLYWYRQALGQGPEFLTYFNYEAQQDKSGLPNDRFSAERPEGSISTLTIQRTEQRDSAMYRCASSLVPGMRQTQYFGPGTRLLVL.

This clonotype was seen a few times. The chain is built from TRBV14 and TRBJ2-7, with D unresolved. Per germline, CDR1 SGHDN and CDR2 FVKESK. The CDR3 sequence is 14 residues long. V lost 9 bases to trimming and J lost 0 bases, with 15 bases between them. CDR3 amino acids: CASSGPQSSYEQYF. In DNA, the CDR3 is TGTGCCAGTTCGGGCCCCCAGAGCTCCTACGAGCAGTACTTC.

This clonotype has at least ten counts. The V and J genes are TRBV4-1 and TRBJ2-5; maybe TRBD2 (5 bases). This CDR3 has 13 amino acids. CDR1 is MGHRA and CDR2 is YSYEKL in the germline V gene. V shed 4 bases and J shed 0 bases, with 6 bases lying between them. The CDR3 nucleotides are TGCGCCAGCAGCCGAGCGGACCAAGAGACCCAGTACTTC. It translates to CASSRADQETQYF.

This clonotype has more than one count but fewer than ten. V is TRBV19 and J is TRBJ2-1; TRBD2 aligns across 11 bases. The CDR3 is made up of 18 amino acids. Unmatched junction bases numbered 4, after V lost 0 bases and J lost 0 bases. In germline, CDR1 is LNHDA, CDR2 SQIVND (reference sequence). This CDR3 reads CASSIEALAGGSYNEQFF. CDR3 nucleotide sequence: TGTGCCAGTAGTATAGAGGCCCTAGCGGGAGGCTCCTACAATGAGCAGTTCTTC.

This clonotype appeared many times. The chain is built from TRBV10-3 and TRBJ2-7, with 9 positions matching TRBD1. The V and J ends lost 7 bases and 0 bases, in that order; junction bases with no gene match: 4. CDR1 is ENHRY and CDR2 is SYGVKD in the germline V gene. This CDR3 has 14 residues. This chain's CDR3 is CAITTGGNSYEQYF. CDR3 in DNA: TGTGCCATCACGACAGGGGGGAACTCCTACGAGCAGTACTTC.

This clonotype has ten or more counts. The V and J genes are TRBV28 and TRBJ1-3; TRBD1 is a possible D gene (5 bases). The V end lost 10 bases, the J end lost 0 bases, and 13 bases lay between the germline ends. The germline CDR1 and CDR2 sequences are MDHEN and SYDVKM. The CDR3 sequence is 14 residues long. CDR3 protein: CATRQRVSGNTIYF. CDR3 coding DNA: TGTGCCACCAGACAGCGAGTCTCTGGAAACACCATATATTTT.